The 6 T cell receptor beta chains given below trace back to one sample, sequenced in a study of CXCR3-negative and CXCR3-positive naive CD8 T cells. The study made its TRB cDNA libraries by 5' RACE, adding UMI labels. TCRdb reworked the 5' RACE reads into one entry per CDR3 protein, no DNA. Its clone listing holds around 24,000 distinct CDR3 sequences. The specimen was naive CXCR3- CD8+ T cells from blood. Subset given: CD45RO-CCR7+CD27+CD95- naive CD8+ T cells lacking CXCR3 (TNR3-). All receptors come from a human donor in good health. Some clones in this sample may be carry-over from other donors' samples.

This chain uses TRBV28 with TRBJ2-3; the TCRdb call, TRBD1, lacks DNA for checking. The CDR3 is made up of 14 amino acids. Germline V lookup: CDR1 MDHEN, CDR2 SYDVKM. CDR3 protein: CASSLDREADTQYF. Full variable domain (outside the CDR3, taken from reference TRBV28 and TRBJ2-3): DVKVTQSSRYLVKRTGEKVFLECVQDMDHENMFWYRQDPGLGLRLIYFSYDVKMKEKGDIPEGYSVSREKKERFSLILESASTNQTSMYLCASSLDREADTQYFGPGTRLTVL.

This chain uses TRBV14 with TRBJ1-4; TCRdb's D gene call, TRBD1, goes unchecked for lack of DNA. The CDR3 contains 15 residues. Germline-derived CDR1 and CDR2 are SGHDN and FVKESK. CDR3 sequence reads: CASSQEGRSNEKLFF.

This CDR3 reads CASSAGQGWTDTQYF. The chain recombines TRBV2 with TRBJ2-3; TCRdb reports TRBD1, a call that lacks DNA to check it against. The CDR3 extends over 15 amino acids. CDR1 and CDR2 from the germline V gene are SNHLY and FYNNEI. The entire variable domain, with the rest obtained from reference TRBV2 and TRBJ2-3, is as follows: EPEVTQTPSHQVTQMGQEVILRCVPISNHLYFYWYRQILGQKVEFLVSFYNNEISEKSEIFDDQFSVERPDGSNFTLKIRSTKLEDSAMYFCASSAGQGWTDTQYFGPGTRLTVL.

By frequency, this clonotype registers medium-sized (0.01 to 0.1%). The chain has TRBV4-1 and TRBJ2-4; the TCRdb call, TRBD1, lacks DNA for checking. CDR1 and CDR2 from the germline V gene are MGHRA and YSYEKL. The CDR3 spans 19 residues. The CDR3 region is CASSHPTPGQEVAKNIQYF.

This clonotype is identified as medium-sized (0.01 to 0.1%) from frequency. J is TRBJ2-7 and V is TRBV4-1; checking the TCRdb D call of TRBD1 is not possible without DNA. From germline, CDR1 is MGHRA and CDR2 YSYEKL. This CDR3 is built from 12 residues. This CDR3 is CASSQAGDEQYF.

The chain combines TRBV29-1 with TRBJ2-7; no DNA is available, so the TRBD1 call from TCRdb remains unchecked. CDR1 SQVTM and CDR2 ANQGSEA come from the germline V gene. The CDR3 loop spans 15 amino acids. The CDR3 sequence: CSVELAGGLTYEQYF.